Each of the 13 T cell receptor beta chains below was sequenced from the same sample in a study of T cells in localized non-small cell lung cancer. TCRdb keeps only in-frame clones here, not all; method: immunoSEQ multiplex PCR. This repertoire shows 130,000 or so clones, about 90% found once; its top ten account for around 1.7%. Here the sequenced sample was peripheral blood, taken before any cancer treatment. All receptors derive from a female donor over 55 with stage I lung adenocarcinoma.

The J gene is TRBJ2-5, the V gene TRBV27; D remains ambiguous. The ends were cut back, 0 bases at V and 5 bases at J, with 16 bases in the middle. Per the germline V gene, CDR1 is MNHEY and CDR2 is SMNVEV (reference sequence). The CDR3 consists of 16 residues. Written as DNA, the CDR3 is TGTGCCAGCAGTTTATCATCTGGGGATATTTGGGAGACCCAGTACTTC. Protein product: CASSLSSGDIWETQYF.

The chain combines TRBV5-1 with TRBJ2-1; 10 bases are shared with TRBD2. Germline loops: CDR1 SGHRS, CDR2 YFSETQ. V lost 0 bases to trimming and J lost 7 bases; unmatched junction nucleotides: 7. This CDR3 has 16 residues. CDR3 residues: CASSLEFLAGDNEQFF. The CDR3 DNA reads as TGCGCCAGCAGCTTGGAATTCCTAGCGGGAGATAATGAGCAGTTCTTC.

The rearrangement uses TRBV11-2 and TRBJ1-5; D not certain. The V and J ends lost 1 base and 6 bases respectively, with 13 bases between them. Germline CDR1 reads SGHAT; CDR2 reads FQNNGV. The CDR3 length is 15 residues. The CDR3 bases are TGTGCCAGCAGCTTAGGGCCAGCCTCTCTTCAGCCCCAGCATTTT. Its translation is CASSLGPASLQPQHF.

The chain combines TRBV9 with TRBJ2-7; D remains ambiguous. Trimming removed 7 bases from V and 0 bases from J, with 8 bases in between. Germline CDR1 and CDR2: SGDLS and YYNGEE. This CDR3 spans 12 amino acids. CDR3 residues: CASEDGSYEQYF. The CDR3 DNA reads as TGTGCCAGCGAGGATGGCTCCTACGAGCAGTACTTC.

This chain joins TRBV11-1 and TRBJ2-1; no firm D call. V shed 4 bases and J shed 0 bases, with 10 bases lying between them. CDR3 length: 15 amino acids. CDR1 is SGHAT and CDR2 is FQDESV in the germline V gene (reference sequence). The CDR3 DNA is TGTGCCAGCAGCTCCCTGGGTCCCTCCTACAATGAGCAGTTCTTC. Translating gives CASSSLGPSYNEQFF. The entire variable domain, with the rest obtained from reference TRBV11-1 and TRBJ2-1, is as follows: EAEVAQSPRYKITEKSQAVAFWCDPISGHATLYWYRQILGQGPELLVQFQDESVVDDSQLPKDRFSAERLKGVDSTLKIQPAELGDSAMYLCASSSLGPSYNEQFFGPGTRLTVL.

In nucleotides, the CDR3 is TGCGCCAGCAGTGAGTTGGGACAGGGGTATGAAAAACTGTTTTTT. Its protein product is CASSELGQGYEKLFF. The V and J genes are TRBV10-2 and TRBJ1-4, with 10 bases matching TRBD1. This CDR3 spans 15 amino acids. Germline loops: CDR1 WSHSY, CDR2 SAAADI. V shed 1 base, J shed 6 bases, and the junction held 2 bases outside the gene matches.

This clone is a singleton in its sample. V gene TRBV5-1 combines with J gene TRBJ1-4; 8 nucleotides align to TRBD1. CDR1 and CDR2 from the germline V gene are SGHRS and YFSETQ. The CDR3 is made up of 15 amino acids. After removal of 0 bases from V and 8 bases from J, the junction contained 6 bases not matched to a gene. The CDR3 nucleotides read TGCGCCAGCAGCTTGGCAACAGGGGGGCGAGAAAAACTGTTTTTT. This encodes CASSLATGGREKLFF.

J is TRBJ2-5 and V is TRBV11-3; TRBD2 is a possible D gene (6 bases). The V end was cut by 0 bases, the J end by 4 bases, with 12 bases between. In germline, CDR1 is SGHNT, CDR2 YENEEA. The CDR3 loop spans 15 amino acids. CDR3: CASSLDGKGGETQYF. In nucleotides, the CDR3 is TGTGCCAGCAGCTTAGATGGGAAGGGAGGAGAGACCCAGTACTTC.

V is TRBV28 and J is TRBJ1-5; D gene ambiguous. The CDR3 consists of 13 residues. The germline V and J ends were trimmed by 7 bases and 7 bases, with 14 bases remaining between them. Germline loops: CDR1 MDHEN, CDR2 SYDVKM. DNA for the CDR3: TGTGCCAGCATCTCCGACTGGCGCCAGCCCCAGCATTTT. Its protein is CASISDWRQPQHF.

Notes on this clone: Other DNA sequences from this sample encode an identical CDR3 as well. The gene calls are TRBV10-2 and TRBJ2-7; D remains unclear. Per the germline V gene, CDR1 is WSHSY and CDR2 is SAAADI. The ends were cut back, 0 bases at V and 5 bases at J, with 14 bases in the middle. The CDR3 runs 15 residues. CDR3 sequence: CASSESSSFPHEQYF. In DNA, the CDR3 is TGCGCCAGCAGTGAGTCATCCTCATTCCCCCACGAGCAGTACTTC.

The chain links TRBV7-9 to TRBJ2-7, with TRBD1 matching 7 bases. The CDR3 consists of 15 residues. Germline V gene sequence: CDR1 SEHNR, CDR2 FQNEAQ (reference sequence). V shed 4 bases, J shed 6 bases, and the junction held 12 bases outside the gene matches. For the CDR3, the DNA is TGTGCCAGCAGCTCCCGAGGAGGCGCAGGGGGCGAGCAGTACTTC. It yields the protein CASSSRGGAGGEQYF.

J is TRBJ2-2 and V is TRBV19; tentatively, D is TRBD1 or TRBD2 (5 bases each). Germline CDR1 LNHDA, CDR2 SQIVND (reference sequence). Between the trimmed V and J ends, which lost 7 bases and 6 bases, there was a span of 18 bases. The CDR3 has 15 residues. The CDR3 here is CASTPGTSRAGELFF. For the CDR3, the DNA is TGTGCCAGTACCCCCGGGACCTCTAGGGCCGGGGAGCTGTTTTTT.

V usage is TRBV10-3 and J usage is TRBJ2-3; TRBD2 agrees at 14 bases. The germline V gene encodes CDR1 ENHRY and CDR2 SYGVKD. This CDR3 has 16 amino acids. V was clipped by 6 bases and J by 6 bases; unmatched bases: 8. The DNA of the CDR3 is TGTGCCATCAGCCTGACTAGCGGGAGGGCCGGGGATACGCAGTATTTT. It specifies CAISLTSGRAGDTQYF.